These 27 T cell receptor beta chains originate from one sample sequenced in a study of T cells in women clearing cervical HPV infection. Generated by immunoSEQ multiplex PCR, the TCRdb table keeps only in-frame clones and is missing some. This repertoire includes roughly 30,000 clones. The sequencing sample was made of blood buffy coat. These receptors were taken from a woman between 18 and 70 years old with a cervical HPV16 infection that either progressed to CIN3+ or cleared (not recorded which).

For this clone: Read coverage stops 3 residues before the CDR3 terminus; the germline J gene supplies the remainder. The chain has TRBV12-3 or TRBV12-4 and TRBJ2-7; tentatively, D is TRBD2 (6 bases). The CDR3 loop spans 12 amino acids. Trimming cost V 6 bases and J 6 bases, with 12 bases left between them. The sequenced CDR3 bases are TGTGCCAGCAGCACCCGGGGGTTCGAG. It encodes CASSTRGFE. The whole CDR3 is CASSTRGFEQYF.

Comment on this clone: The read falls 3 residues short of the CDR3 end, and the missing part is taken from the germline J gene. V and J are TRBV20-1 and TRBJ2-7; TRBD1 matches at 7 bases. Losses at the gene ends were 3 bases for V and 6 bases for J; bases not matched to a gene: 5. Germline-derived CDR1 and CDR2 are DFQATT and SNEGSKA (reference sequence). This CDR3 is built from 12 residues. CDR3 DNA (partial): TGCAGTGCTAGGCACAGGGACAGCGAG. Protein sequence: CSARHRDSE. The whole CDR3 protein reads CSARHRDSEQYF.

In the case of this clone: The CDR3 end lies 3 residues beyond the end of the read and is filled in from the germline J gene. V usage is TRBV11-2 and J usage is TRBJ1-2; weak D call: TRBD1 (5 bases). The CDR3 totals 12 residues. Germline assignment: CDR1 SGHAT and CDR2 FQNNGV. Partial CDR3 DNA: TGTGCCAGCAGCTCCCAGGGTTACGAC. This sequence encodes CASSSQGYD. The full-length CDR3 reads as CASSSQGYDYTF.

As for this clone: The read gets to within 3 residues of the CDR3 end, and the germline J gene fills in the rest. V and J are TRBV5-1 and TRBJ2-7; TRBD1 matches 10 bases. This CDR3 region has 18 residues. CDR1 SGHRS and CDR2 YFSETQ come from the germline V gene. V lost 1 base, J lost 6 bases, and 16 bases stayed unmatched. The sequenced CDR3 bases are TGCGCCAGCAGCTTGAGTACCGGGACAGGGGCATCGTCTCGCGAG. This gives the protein CASSLSTGTGASSRE. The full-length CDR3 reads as CASSLSTGTGASSREQYF.

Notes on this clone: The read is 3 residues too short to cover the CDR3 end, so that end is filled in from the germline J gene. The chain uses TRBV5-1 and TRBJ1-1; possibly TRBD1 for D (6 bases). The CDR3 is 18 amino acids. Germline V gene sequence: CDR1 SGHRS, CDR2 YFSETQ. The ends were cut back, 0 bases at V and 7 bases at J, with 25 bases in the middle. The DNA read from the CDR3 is TGCGCCAGCAGCTTGGCCATGGGGGCCAGTGCACAATGGGTTGAA. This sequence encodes CASSLAMGASAQWVE. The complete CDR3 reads CASSLAMGASAQWVEAFF.

Partial CDR3 DNA: TGCAGTGCCCACAGACTAGCGGGAGATACG. Encoded protein: CSAHRLAGDT. The whole CDR3 sequence is CSAHRLAGDTQYF. The rearrangement uses TRBV20-1 and TRBJ2-3; 10 bases align to TRBD2. The read ends 3 residues before the CDR3 terminus; that terminus is restored from the germline J gene. This CDR3 is 13 amino acids long. Trimming removed 6 bases from V and 5 bases from J; junction bases left unmatched: 5. Germline-derived CDR1 and CDR2 are DFQATT and SNEGSKA (reference sequence).

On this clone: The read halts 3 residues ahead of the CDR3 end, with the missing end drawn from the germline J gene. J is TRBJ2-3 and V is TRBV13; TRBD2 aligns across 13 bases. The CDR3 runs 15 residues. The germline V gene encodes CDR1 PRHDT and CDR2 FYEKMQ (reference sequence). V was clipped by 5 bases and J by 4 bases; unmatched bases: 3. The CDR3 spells CASSRLAGGSDTQYF. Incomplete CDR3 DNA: TGTGCCAGCAGCCGACTAGCGGGGGGCTCAGATACG.

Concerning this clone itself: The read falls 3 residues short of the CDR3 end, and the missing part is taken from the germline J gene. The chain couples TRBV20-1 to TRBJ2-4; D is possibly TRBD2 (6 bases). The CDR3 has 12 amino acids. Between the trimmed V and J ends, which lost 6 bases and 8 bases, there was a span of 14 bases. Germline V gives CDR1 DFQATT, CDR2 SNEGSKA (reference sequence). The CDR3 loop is CSAGGAGHIQYF. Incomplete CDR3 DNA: TGCAGTGCGGGGGGAGCAGGGCACATT.

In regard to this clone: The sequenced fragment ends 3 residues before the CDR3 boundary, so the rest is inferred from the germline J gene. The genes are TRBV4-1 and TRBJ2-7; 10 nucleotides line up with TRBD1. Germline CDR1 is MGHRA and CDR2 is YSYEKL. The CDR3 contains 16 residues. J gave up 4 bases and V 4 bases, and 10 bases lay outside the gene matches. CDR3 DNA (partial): TGCGCCAGCAGCCGCCAAGCTGGACAGGGGGGGTACGAG. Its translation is CASSRQAGQGGYE. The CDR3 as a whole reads CASSRQAGQGGYEQYF.

The chain's CDR3 is CASSLASVETQYF. The part of the CDR3 DNA that was read is TGTGCCAGCAGCTTAGCTTCGGTAGAGACC. This sequence joins TRBV7-2 and TRBJ2-5; D ambiguous. The read comes to an end 3 residues before the CDR3 does, leaving the germline J gene to fill in the end. The V end lost 0 bases, the J end lost 4 bases, and 6 bases lay between the germline ends. CDR1 is SGHTA, CDR2 FQGNSA, per germline. CDR3 length equals 13 residues.

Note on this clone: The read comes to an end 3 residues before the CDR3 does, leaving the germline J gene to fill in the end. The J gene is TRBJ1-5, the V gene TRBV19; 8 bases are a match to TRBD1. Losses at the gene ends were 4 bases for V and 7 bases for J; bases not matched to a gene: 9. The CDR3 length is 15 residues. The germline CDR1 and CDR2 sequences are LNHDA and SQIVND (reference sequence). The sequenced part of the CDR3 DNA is TGTGCCAGTAGTACAGGAGGACAGGGTCGACAGCCC. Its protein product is CASSTGGQGRQP. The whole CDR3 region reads CASSTGGQGRQPQHF. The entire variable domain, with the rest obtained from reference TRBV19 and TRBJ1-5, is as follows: DGGITQSPKYLFRKEGQNVTLSCEQNLNHDAMYWYRQDPGQGLRLIYYSQIVNDFQKGDIAEGYSVSREKKESFPLTVTSAQKNPTAFYLCASSTGGQGRQPQHFGDGTRLSIL.

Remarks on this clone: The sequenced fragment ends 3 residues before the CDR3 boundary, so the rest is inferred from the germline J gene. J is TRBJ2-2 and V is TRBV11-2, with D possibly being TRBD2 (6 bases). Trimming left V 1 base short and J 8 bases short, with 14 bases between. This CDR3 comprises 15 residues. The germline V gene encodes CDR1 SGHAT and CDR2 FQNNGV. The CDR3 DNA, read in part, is TGTGCCAGCAGCTTAGTCGGAGGGCACCAAGGGGAG. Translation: CASSLVGGHQGE. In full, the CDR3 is CASSLVGGHQGELFF.

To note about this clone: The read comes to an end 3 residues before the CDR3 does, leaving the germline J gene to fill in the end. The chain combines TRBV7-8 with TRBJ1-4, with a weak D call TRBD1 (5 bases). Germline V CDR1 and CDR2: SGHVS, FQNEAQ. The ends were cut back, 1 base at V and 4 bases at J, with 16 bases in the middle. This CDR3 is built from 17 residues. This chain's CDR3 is CASSLGAGGVINEKLFF. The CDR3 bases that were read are TGTGCCAGCAGCTTAGGGGCGGGGGGGGTAATTAATGAAAAA.

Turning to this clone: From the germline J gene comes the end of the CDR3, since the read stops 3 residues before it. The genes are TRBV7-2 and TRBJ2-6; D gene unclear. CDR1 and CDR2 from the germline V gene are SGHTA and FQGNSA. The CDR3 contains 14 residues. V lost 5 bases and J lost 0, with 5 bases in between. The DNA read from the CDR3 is TGTGCCAGCAGCCGTAGCTCTGGGGCCAACGTC. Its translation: CASSRSSGANV. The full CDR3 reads CASSRSSGANVLTF. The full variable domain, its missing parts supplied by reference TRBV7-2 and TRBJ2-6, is GAGVSQSPSNKVTEKGKDVELRCDPISGHTALYWYRQSLGQGLEFLIYFQGNSAPDKSGLPSDRFSAERTGGSVSTLTIQRTQQEDSAVYLCASSRSSGANVLTFGAGSRLTVL.

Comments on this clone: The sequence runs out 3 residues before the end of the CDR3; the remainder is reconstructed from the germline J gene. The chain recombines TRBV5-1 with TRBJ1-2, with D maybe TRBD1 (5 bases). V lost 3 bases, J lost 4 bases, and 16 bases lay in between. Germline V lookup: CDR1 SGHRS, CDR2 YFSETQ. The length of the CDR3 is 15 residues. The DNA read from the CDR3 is TGCGCCAGCAGCTACGGGACTCCTGGGAGCTATGGC. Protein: CASSYGTPGSYG. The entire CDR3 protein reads CASSYGTPGSYGYTF.

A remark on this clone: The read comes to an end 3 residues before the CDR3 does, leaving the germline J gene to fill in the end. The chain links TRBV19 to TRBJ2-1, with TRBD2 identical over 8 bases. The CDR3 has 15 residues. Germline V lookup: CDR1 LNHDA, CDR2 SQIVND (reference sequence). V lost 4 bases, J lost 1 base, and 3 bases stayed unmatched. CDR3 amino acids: CASSTSGSSYNEQFF. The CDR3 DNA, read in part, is TGTGCCAGTAGTACCAGCGGGAGTTCCTACAATGAG.

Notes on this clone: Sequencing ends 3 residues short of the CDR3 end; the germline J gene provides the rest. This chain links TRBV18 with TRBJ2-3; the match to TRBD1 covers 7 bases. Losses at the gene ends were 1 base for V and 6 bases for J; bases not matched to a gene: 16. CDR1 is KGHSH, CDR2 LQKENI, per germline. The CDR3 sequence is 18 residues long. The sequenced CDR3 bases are TGTGCCAGCTCACCACGAGTTATTTCGACAGGGAAGGAGGATACG. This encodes CASSPRVISTGKEDT. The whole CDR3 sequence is CASSPRVISTGKEDTQYF.

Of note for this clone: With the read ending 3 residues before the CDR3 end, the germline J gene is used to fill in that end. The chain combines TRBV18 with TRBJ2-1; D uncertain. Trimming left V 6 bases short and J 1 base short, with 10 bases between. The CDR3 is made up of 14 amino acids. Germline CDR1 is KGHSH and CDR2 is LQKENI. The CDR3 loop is CASSITRSYNEQFF. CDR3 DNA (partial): TGTGCCAGCTCTATAACCAGGTCCTACAATGAG.

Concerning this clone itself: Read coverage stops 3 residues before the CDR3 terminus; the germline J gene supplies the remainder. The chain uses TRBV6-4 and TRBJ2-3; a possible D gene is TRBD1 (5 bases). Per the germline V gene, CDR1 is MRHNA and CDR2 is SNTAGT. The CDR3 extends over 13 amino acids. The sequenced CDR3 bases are TGTGCCAGCAGTACAGGTTTCAATCAGCCG. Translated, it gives CASSTGFNQP. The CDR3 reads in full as CASSTGFNQPQYF.

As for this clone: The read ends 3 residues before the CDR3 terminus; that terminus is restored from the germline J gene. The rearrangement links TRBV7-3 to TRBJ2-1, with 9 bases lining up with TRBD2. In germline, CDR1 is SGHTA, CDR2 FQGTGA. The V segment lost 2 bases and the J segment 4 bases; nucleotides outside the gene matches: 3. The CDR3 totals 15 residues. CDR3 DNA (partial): TGTGCCAGCAGCTTAGTTGCGGGGGGGTACAATGAG. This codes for CASSLVAGGYNE. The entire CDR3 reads CASSLVAGGYNEQFF. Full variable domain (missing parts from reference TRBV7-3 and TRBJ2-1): GAGVSQTPSNKVTEKGKYVELRCDPISGHTALYWYRQSLGQGPEFLIYFQGTGAADDSGLPNDRFFAVRPEGSVSTLKIQRTERGDSAVYLCASSLVAGGYNEQFFGPGTRLTVL.

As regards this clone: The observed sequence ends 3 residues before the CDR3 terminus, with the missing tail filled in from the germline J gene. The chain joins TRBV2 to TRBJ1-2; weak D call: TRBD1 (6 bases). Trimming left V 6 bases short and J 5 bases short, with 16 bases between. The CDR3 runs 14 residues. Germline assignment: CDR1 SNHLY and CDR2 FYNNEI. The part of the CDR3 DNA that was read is TGTGCCAGCAGCCGAGAACAGGGCACTTATGGC. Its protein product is CASSREQGTYG. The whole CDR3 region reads CASSREQGTYGYTF.

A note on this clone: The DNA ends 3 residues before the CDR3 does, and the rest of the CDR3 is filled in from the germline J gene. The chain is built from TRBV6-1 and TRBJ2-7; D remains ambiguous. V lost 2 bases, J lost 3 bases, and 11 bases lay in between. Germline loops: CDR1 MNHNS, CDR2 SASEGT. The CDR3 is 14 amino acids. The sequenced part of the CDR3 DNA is TGTGCCAGCAGTGAATGGGCCCAGAGCTACGAG. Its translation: CASSEWAQSYE. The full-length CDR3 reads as CASSEWAQSYEQYF.

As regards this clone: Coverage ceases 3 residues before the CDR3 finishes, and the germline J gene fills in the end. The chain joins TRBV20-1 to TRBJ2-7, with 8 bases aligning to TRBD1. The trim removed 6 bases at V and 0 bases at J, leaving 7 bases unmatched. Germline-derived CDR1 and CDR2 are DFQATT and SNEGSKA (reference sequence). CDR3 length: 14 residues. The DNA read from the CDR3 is TGCAGTGCCCCCTCCGGACAGGGCTCCTACGAG. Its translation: CSAPSGQGSYE. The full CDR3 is CSAPSGQGSYEQYF.

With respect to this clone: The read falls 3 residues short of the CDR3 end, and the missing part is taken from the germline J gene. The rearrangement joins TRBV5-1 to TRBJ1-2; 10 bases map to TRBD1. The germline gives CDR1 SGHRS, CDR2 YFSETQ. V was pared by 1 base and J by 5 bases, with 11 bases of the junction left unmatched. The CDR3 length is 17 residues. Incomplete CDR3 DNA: TGCGCCAGCAGCTTGAGTTTCGTGAGGACAGGGGGGTATGGC. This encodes CASSLSFVRTGGYG. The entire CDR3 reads CASSLSFVRTGGYGYTF.

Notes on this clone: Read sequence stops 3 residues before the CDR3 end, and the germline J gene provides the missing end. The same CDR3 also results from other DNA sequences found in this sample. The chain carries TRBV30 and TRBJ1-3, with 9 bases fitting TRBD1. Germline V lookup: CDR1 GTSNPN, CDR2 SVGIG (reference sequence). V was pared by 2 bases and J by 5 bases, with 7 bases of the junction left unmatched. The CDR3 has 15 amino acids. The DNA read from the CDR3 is TGTGCCTGGAGTTATAACAGGGGGCACCGAAACACC. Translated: CAWSYNRGHRNT. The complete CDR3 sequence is CAWSYNRGHRNTIYF.

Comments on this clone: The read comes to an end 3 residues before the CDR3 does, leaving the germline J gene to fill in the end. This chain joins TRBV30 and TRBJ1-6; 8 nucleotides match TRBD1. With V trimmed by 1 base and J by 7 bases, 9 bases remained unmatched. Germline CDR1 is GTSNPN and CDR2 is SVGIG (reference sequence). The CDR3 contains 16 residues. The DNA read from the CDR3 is TGTGCCTGGAGTGCAGACAGGGGATCAGGGAATTCACCC. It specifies CAWSADRGSGNSP. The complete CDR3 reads CAWSADRGSGNSPLHF.

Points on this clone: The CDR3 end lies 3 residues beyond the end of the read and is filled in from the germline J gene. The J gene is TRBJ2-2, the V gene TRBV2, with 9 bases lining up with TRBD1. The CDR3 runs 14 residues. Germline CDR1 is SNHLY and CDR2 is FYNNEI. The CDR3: CASMEDRGDEKLFF. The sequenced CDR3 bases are TGTGCCAGCATGGAGGACAGGGGAGATGAAAAG.